This entry describes one T cell receptor (beta chain). These data come from a study of blood T cell repertoires in COVID-19. At the level of the study: Samples representing acute and convalescent COVID-19 were sourced from the United States, Italy and Spain. Sample material is recorded as cDNA or gDNA derived from T cells, B-cell-depleted T cells, or PBMCs.

Original methodology: Researchers report that nucleated cell counts were estimated from reference gene primer amplification. The repertoire was sequenced with immunoSEQ multiplex PCR; TCRdb's copy has only in-frame clones and lacks some. V and J calls plus clone size are reproduced from that table; the DNA served to infer D and trimming. The repertoire holds a few hundred thousand clones, with 86% as singletons. The trim removed 4 bases at V and 2 bases at J, leaving 4 bases unmatched. Germline CDR1 SGHNT, CDR2 YYREEE (reference sequence). The CDR3 extends over 14 amino acids. This clonotype was obtained from a young man with active or convalescent COVID-19. Sequencing was done on a sample of peripheral blood. This rearrangement joins TRBV5-4 to TRBJ1-1, with 8 nucleotides matching TRBD1. CDR3 protein: CASSRGQGNTEAFF. DNA of the CDR3: TGTGCCAGCAGCAGAGGACAGGGAAACACTGAAGCTTTCTTT. The full variable domain, in which reference TRBV5-4 and TRBJ1-1 provide the parts outside the CDR3, is ETGVTQSPTHLIKTRGQQVTLRCSSQSGHNTVSWYQQALGQGPQFIFQYYREEENGRGNFPPRFSGLQFPNYSSELNVNALELDDSALYLCASSRGQGNTEAFFGQGTRLTVV.